This TCR beta chain was observed in a study of a mutant IDH1 vaccine in newly diagnosed glioma. Study-wide context: Standard pretreatment was either radiotherapy, temozolomide, or, for most, radiochemotherapy with temozolomide.

Method: immunoSEQ multiplex PCR; TCRdb's copy keeps in-frame clones and lacks some. The sample shows about 54,000 clones, approximately 81% of them seen only once. The CDR3 contains 17 residues. Germline V gene sequence: CDR1 SNHLY, CDR2 FYNNEI. Unmatched junction bases numbered 13, after V lost 7 bases and J lost 0 bases. The time point here: baseline, week 1 (first vaccination visit). The treatment: pre-vaccination baseline after standard-of-care therapy. Study-level findings and limits: Detectable vaccine-induced immune responses arose in approximately 93% of patients.

Worth noting for this clone: The antigen is not known.

The rearrangement joins TRBV2 to TRBJ1-1; TRBD1 matches 8 bases. The source of this sequence is a man between 18 and 29 years old with glioma. The source was PBMCs, collected from a glioma patient treated with radiotherapy, temozolomide or both. The CDR3 spells CASTKTGTGLMNTEAFF. The CDR3 nucleotides read TGTGCCAGCACGAAGACCGGGACAGGACTTATGAACACTGAAGCTTTCTTT.